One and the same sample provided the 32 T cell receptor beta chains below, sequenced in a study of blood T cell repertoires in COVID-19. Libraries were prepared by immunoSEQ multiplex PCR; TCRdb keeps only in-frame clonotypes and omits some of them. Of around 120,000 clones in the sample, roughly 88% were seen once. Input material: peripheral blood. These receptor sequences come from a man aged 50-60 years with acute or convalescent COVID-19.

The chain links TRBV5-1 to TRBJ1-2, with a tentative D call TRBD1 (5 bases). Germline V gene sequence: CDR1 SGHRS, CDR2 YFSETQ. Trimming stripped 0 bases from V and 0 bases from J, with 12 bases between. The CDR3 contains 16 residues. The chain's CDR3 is CASSLGKGPSNYGYTF. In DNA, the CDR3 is TGCGCCAGCAGCTTGGGGAAGGGGCCATCTAACTATGGCTACACCTTC.

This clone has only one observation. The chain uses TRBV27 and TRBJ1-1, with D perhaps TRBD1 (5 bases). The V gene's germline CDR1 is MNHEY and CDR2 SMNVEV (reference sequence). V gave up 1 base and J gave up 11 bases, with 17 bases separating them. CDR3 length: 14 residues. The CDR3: CASSLLGGQAKAFF. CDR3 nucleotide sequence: TGTGCCAGCAGTTTATTAGGCGGACAAGCGAAGGCTTTCTTT.

CDR3 region: CASSKLSGSEQYF. The CDR3 DNA is TGTGCCAGCAGCAAACTGTCGGGGAGCGAGCAGTACTTC. The rearrangement joins TRBV21-1 to TRBJ2-7; TRBD2 is the table's D call and was not checked against the DNA. TRBV21-1 is annotated as a pseudogene. CDR3 length: 13 residues.

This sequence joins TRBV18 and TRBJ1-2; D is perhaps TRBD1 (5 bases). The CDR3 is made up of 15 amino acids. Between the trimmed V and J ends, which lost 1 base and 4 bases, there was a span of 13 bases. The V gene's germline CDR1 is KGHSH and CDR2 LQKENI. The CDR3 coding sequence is TGTGCCAGCTCACCACAATGGCGAAGGGGCTATGGCTACACCTTC. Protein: CASSPQWRRGYGYTF.

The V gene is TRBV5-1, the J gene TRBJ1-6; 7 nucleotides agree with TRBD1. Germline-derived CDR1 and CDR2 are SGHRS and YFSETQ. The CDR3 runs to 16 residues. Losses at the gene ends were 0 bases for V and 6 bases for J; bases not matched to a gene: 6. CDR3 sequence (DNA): TGCGCCAGCAGCTTGGGTCCCAGGGGGTTTAATTCACCCCTCCACTTT. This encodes CASSLGPRGFNSPLHF.

CDR3 DNA: TGTGCCCGCGCGCGGGAACCTGCAACTAATGAAAAACTGTTTTTT. Protein sequence: CARAREPATNEKLFF. The chain is built from TRBV30 and TRBJ1-4; no definite D call. V was shortened by 8 bases and J by 0 bases, with 16 bases between the two germline ends. This CDR3 is 15 amino acids long. Looked up from germline, CDR1 is GTSNPN and CDR2 is SVGIG (reference sequence).

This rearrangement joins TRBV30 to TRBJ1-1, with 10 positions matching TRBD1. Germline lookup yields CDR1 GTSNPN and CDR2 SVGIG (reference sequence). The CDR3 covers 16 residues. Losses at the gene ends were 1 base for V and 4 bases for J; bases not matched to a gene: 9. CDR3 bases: TGTGCCTGGAGTGCGGACAGGGGGGGGCTGGGCACTGAAGCTTTCTTT. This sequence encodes CAWSADRGGLGTEAFF.

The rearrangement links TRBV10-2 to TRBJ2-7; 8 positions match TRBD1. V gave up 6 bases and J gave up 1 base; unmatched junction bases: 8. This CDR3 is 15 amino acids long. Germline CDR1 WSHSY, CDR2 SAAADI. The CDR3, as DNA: TGCGCCAGCAGACCCGACAGGGGCCGTTCCTACGAGCAGTACTTC. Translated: CASRPDRGRSYEQYF.

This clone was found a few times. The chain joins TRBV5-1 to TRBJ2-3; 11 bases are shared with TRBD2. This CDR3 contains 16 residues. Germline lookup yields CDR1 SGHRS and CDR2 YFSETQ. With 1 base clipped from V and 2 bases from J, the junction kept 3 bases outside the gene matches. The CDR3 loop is CASSLNSGRATDTQYF. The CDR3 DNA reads TGCGCCAGCAGCTTGAATAGCGGGAGGGCCACAGATACGCAGTATTTT.

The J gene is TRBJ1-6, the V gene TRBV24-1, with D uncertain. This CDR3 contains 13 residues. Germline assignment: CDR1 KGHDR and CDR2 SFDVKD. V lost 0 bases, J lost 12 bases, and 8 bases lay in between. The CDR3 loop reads CATSDLQREPLHF. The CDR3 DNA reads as TGTGCCACCAGTGATTTGCAGCGGGAACCCCTCCACTTT.

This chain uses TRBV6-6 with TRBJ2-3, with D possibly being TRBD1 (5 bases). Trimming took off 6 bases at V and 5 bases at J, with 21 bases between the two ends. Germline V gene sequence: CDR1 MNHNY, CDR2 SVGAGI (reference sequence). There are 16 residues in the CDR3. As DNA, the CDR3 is TGTGCCAGCAGGGAACAATCAGGGTTGTTACAAGATACGCAGTATTTT. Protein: CASREQSGLLQDTQYF.

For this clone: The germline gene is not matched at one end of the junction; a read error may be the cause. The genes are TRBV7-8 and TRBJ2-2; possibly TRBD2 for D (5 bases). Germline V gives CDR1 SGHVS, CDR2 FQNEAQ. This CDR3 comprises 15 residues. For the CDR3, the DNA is TGTGCCAGCAGCCTAGCCGGGACGAACACCGGGGAGCTGTTTTTT. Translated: CASSLAGTNTGELFF.

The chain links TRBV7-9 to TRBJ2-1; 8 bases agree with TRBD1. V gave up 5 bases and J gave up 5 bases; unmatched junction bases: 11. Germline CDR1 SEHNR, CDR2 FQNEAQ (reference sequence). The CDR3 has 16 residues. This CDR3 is CASSRRTGMGDNEQFF. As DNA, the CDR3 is TGTGCCAGCAGCAGAAGGACAGGGATGGGGGACAATGAGCAGTTCTTC.

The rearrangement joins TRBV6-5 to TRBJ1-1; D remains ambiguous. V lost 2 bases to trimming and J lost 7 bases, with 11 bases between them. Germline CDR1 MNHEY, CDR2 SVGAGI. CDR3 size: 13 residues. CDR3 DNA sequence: TGTGCCAGCAGTTACGGTCAGGCTTATGAAGCTTTCTTT. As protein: CASSYGQAYEAFF.

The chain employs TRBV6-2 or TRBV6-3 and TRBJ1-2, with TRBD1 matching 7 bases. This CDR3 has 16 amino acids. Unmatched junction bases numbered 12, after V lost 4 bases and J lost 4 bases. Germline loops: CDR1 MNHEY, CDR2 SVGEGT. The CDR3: CASSSGLQGSRYGYTF. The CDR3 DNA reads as TGTGCCAGCAGTTCGGGATTACAGGGGTCCCGCTATGGCTACACCTTC.

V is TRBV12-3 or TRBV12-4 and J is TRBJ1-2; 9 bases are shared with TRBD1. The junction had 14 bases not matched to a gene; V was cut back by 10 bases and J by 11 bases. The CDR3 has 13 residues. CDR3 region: CATLDRGQLGYTF. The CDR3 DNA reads TGTGCCACCTTGGACAGGGGACAGTTAGGATACACCTTC.

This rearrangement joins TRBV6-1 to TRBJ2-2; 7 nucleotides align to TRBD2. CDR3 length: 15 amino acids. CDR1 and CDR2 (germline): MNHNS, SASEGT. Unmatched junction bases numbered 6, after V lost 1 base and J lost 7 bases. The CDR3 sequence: CASSEVPGGSGELFF. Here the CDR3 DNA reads TGTGCCAGCAGTGAAGTCCCAGGCGGGAGCGGGGAGCTGTTTTTT.

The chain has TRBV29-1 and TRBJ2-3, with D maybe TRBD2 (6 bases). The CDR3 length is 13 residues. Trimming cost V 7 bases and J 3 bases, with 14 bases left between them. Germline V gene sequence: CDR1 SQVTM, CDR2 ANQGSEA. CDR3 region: CSAQFGGTDTQYF. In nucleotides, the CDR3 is TGCAGCGCCCAGTTCGGAGGGACAGATACGCAGTATTTT.

The CDR3: CASSLASGGLAGIYEQYF. The DNA for the CDR3 is TGTGCCAGCAGCTTAGCGAGTGGGGGGCTAGCGGGTATCTACGAGCAGTACTTC. The V call is TRBV7-8, the J call TRBJ2-7; 8 positions agree with TRBD2. This CDR3 region has 18 residues. V was clipped by 0 bases and J by 3 bases; unmatched bases: 13. The germline V gene has CDR1 SGHVS and CDR2 FQNEAQ.

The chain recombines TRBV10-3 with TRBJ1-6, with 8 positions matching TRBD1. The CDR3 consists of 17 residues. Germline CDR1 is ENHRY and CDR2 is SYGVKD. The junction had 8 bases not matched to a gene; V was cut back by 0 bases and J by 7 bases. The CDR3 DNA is TGTGCCATCAGTGAGTCATCCCCGGGACAGGTCAATTCACCCCTCCACTTT. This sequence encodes CAISESSPGQVNSPLHF.

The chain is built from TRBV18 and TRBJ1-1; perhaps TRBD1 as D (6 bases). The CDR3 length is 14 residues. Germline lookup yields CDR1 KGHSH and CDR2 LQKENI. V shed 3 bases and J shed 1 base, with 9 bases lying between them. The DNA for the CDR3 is TGTGCCAGCTCACCCGGACAGACGAACACTGAAGCTTTCTTT. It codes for CASSPGQTNTEAFF.

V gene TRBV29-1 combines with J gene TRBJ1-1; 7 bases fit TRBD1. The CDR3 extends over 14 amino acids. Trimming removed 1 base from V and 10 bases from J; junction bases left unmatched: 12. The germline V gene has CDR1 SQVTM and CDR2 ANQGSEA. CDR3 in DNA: TGCAGCGTTGAAGCCGCACTACAGGGGAAAGGAGCTTTCTTT. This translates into CSVEAALQGKGAFF. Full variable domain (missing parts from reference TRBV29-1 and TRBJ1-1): SAVISQKPSRDICQRGTSLTIQCQVDSQVTMMFWYRQQPGQSLTLIATANQGSEATYESGFVIDKFPISRPNLTFSTLTVSNMSPEDSSIYLCSVEAALQGKGAFFGQGTRLTVV.

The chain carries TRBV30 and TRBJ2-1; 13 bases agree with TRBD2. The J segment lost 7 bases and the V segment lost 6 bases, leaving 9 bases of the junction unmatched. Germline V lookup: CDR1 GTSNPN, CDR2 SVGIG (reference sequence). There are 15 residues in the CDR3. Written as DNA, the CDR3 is TGTGCCTGCCCACACACTAGCGGGAGGGCAAATGAGCAGTTCTTC. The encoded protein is CACPHTSGRANEQFF.

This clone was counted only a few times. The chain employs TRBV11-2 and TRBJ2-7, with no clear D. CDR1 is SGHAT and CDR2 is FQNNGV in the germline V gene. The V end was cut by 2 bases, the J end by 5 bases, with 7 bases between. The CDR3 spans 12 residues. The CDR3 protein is CASSLPPDEQYF. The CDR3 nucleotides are TGTGCCAGCAGCTTACCCCCGGACGAGCAGTACTTC. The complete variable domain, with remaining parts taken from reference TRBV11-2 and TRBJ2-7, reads EAGVAQSPRYKIIEKRQSVAFWCNPISGHATLYWYQQILGQGPKLLIQFQNNGVVDDSQLPKDRFSAERLKGVDSTLKIQPAKLEDSAVYLCASSLPPDEQYFGPGTRLTVT.

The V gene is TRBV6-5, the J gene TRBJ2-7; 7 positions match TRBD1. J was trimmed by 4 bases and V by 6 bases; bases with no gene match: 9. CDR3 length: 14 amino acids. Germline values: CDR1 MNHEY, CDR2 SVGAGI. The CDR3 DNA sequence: TGTGCCAGCAGCCTAGACAGGGCCCGATACGAGCAGTACTTC. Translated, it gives CASSLDRARYEQYF.

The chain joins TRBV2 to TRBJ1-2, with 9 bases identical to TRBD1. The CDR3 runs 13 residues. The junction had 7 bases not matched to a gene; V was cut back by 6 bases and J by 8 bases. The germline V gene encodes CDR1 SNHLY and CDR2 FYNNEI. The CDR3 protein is CASRLTGGGGYTF. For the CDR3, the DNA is TGTGCCAGCAGACTAACAGGGGGCGGCGGCTACACCTTC.

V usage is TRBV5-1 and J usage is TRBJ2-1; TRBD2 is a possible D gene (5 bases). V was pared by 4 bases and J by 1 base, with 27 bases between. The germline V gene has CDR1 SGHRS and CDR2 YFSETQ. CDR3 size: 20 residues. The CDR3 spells CASSLPRRAPDPNSYNEQFF. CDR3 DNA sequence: TGCGCCAGCAGCCTTCCCAGGCGGGCCCCGGATCCGAATTCCTACAATGAGCAGTTCTTC.

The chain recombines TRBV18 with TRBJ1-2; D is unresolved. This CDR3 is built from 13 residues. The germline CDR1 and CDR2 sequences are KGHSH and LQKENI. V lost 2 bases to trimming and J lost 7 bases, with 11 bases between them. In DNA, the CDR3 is TGTGCCAGCTCACCAAATGCAGTCAGTGGCTACACCTTC. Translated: CASSPNAVSGYTF.

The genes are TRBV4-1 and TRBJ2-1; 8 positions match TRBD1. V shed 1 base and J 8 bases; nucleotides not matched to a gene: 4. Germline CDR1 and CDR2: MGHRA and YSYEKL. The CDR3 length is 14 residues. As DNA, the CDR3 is TGCGCCAGCAGCCAAGTAGACAGGGGACATGAGCAGTTCTTC. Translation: CASSQVDRGHEQFF.

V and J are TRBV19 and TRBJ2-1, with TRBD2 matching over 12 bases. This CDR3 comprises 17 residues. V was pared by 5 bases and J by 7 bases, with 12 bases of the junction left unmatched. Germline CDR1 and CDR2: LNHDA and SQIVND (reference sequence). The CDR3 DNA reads TGTGCCAGTAGTTCGAGACTAGCGGGAGTTGTGGCGAATGAGCAGTTCTTC. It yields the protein CASSSRLAGVVANEQFF.

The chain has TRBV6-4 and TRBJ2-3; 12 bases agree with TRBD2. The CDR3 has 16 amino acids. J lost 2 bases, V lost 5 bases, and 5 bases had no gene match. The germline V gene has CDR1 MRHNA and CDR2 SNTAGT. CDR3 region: CASSRLAGEITDTQYF. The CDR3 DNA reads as TGTGCCAGCAGTCGACTAGCGGGAGAGATCACAGATACGCAGTATTTT.

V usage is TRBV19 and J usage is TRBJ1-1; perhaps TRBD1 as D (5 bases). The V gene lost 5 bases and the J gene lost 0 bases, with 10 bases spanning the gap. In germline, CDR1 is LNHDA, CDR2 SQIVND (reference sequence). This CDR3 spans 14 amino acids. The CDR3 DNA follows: TGTGCCAGTAGTCCCCAGGGCATGAACACTGAAGCTTTCTTT. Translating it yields CASSPQGMNTEAFF.